Following are 8 T cell receptor beta chains from one sample sequenced in a study of blood T cell repertoires in COVID-19. Clones were read by immunoSEQ multiplex PCR, and TCRdb kept only the in-frame ones, dropping some. The sample consists of fewer than 90,000 clones, 80% of them appearing once. Sequencing was done on a sample of peripheral blood. These TCRs come from a woman older than 75 with acute or convalescent COVID-19.

In its sample, this clone was seen a few times. The chain couples TRBV23-1 to TRBJ1-2; D call uncertain. TRBV23-1 is known as an ORF, though its function is uncertain. The V end was cut by 2 bases, the J end by 2 bases, with 9 bases between. The CDR3 is made up of 14 amino acids. CDR3 region: CASSQKTSNYGYTF. In DNA, the CDR3 is TGCGCCAGCAGTCAAAAGACTTCCAACTATGGCTACACCTTC.

The chain uses TRBV29-1 and TRBJ1-2, with TRBD1 identical over 10 bases. V was clipped by 4 bases and J by 1 base; unmatched bases: 3. Germline loops: CDR1 SQVTM, CDR2 ANQGSEA. The CDR3 loop spans 14 amino acids. The CDR3 DNA reads TGCAGCGTTGCGGGACAGGGGATTAACTATGGCTACACCTTC. Amino acid sequence: CSVAGQGINYGYTF.

The chain has TRBV9 and TRBJ1-5, with 8 bases lining up with TRBD1. Trimming cost V 2 bases and J 8 bases; bases outside gene matches: 9. Per the germline V gene, CDR1 is SGDLS and CDR2 is YYNGEE. CDR3 size: 15 residues. In nucleotides, the CDR3 is TGTGCCAGCAGCGTCCGGGGGGCAGGGGGCGAGCCCCAGCATTTT. Protein sequence: CASSVRGAGGEPQHF. Based on the CDR3 plus reference TRBV9 and TRBJ1-5, the full variable domain is DSGVTQTPKHLITATGQRVTLRCSPRSGDLSVYWYQQSLDQGLQFLIQYYNGEERAKGNILERFSAQQFPDLHSELNLSSLELGDSALYFCASSVRGAGGEPQHFGDGTRLSIL.

V gene TRBV30 combines with J gene TRBJ2-5, with 7 bases identical to TRBD1. Looked up from germline, CDR1 is GTSNPN and CDR2 is SVGIG (reference sequence). V gave up 3 bases and J gave up 5 bases; unmatched junction bases: 9. The CDR3 sequence is 14 residues long. For the CDR3, the DNA is TGTGCCTGGAGCCAAGGGGGCGCGGGTGAGACCCAGTACTTC. Translated: CAWSQGGAGETQYF.

Only a few counts were recorded for this clone. V and J are TRBV2 and TRBJ2-2; weak D call: TRBD2 (6 bases). Trimming shortened V by 8 bases and J by 6 bases, and 10 bases separated the two germline ends. The CDR3 length is 12 residues. Germline CDR1 and CDR2: SNHLY and FYNNEI. CDR3 sequence reads: CASSRLAGELFF. CDR3 sequence (DNA): TGTGCCAGCTCCAGACTAGCCGGGGAGCTGTTTTTT.

The V and J genes are TRBV5-1 and TRBJ2-1, with 10 bases identical to TRBD2. The CDR3 is 15 amino acids. Germline V CDR1 and CDR2: SGHRS, YFSETQ. V lost 4 bases to trimming and J lost 5 bases; unmatched junction nucleotides: 6. CDR3 nucleotide sequence: TGCGCCAGCAGCCTGACTAGCGGGTACAACAATGAGCAGTTCTTC. This gives the protein CASSLTSGYNNEQFF.

The chain recombines TRBV19 with TRBJ1-2; 10 bases agree with TRBD1. The junction had 7 bases not matched to a gene; V was cut back by 3 bases and J by 6 bases. The CDR3 has 15 residues. Germline assignment: CDR1 LNHDA and CDR2 SQIVND (reference sequence). The CDR3 here is CASSIGTGVLDGYTF. CDR3 nucleotide sequence: TGTGCCAGTAGTATTGGGACAGGGGTTCTTGATGGCTACACCTTC.

The V and J genes are TRBV7-9 and TRBJ2-5; 11 bases are a match to TRBD2. Germline CDR1 SEHNR, CDR2 FQNEAQ (reference sequence). The CDR3 contains 16 residues. Trimming cost V 0 bases and J 2 bases; bases outside gene matches: 2. The CDR3 nucleotides are TGTGCCAGCAGCTTAGCTTGGACTAGCGGGCAAGAGACCCAGTACTTC. Protein sequence: CASSLAWTSGQETQYF.